Below, 18 T cell receptor beta chains from the same sample are listed, as sequenced in a study of T cells in narcolepsy. TCRdb keeps only in-frame clones here, not all; method: immunoSEQ multiplex PCR. The data hold tens of thousands of clones, with almost 85% observed a single time. Sample: memory (CD45RA-) CD4+ T cells from blood. These receptors were obtained from a human donor in good health.

V is TRBV28 and J is TRBJ1-2; D may be TRBD1 (5 bases). CDR1 is MDHEN, CDR2 SYDVKM, per germline. V lost 10 bases, J lost 8 bases, and 20 bases lay in between. The CDR3 has 13 amino acids. The CDR3 DNA reads as TGTGCCACCCTCCTCCAGGGACTTGGGGGCTACACCTTC. Residues: CATLLQGLGGYTF.

The genes are TRBV7-2 and TRBJ2-2; D is uncertain. The CDR3 sequence is 15 residues long. From germline, CDR1 is SGHTA and CDR2 FQGNSA. V was clipped by 2 bases and J by 2 bases, with 9 bases between them. The CDR3 loop reads CASSLSSLNTGELFF. The DNA for the CDR3 is TGTGCCAGCAGCTTAAGCAGCCTAAACACCGGGGAGCTGTTTTTT.

The chain has TRBV9 and TRBJ2-3; D is unclear. Trimming left V 2 bases short and J 6 bases short, with 4 bases between. Germline CDR1 is SGDLS and CDR2 is YYNGEE. CDR3 size: 11 residues. The CDR3 sequence: CASSVRDTQYF. The DNA of the CDR3 is TGTGCCAGCAGCGTTAGGGATACGCAGTATTTT.

The J gene is TRBJ1-1, the V gene TRBV6-1; tentative D call: TRBD1 (5 bases). The CDR3 runs to 12 residues. Germline assignment: CDR1 MNHNS and CDR2 SASEGT. Trimming stripped 5 bases from V and 7 bases from J, with 11 bases between. In DNA, the CDR3 is TGTGCCAGCAGTTCAGGGACGGTTGAAGCTTTCTTT. Translated: CASSSGTVEAFF.

This chain uses TRBV28 with TRBJ1-1; TRBD1 agrees at 7 bases. The V segment lost 5 bases and the J segment 3 bases; nucleotides outside the gene matches: 6. The CDR3 is made up of 14 amino acids. CDR1 and CDR2 (germline): MDHEN, SYDVKM. The CDR3 loop is CASSTGQLYTEAFF. CDR3 DNA sequence: TGTGCCAGCAGTACGGGACAGCTCTACACTGAAGCTTTCTTT. Full variable domain (remainder filled in from reference TRBV28 and TRBJ1-1): DVKVTQSSRYLVKRTGEKVFLECVQDMDHENMFWYRQDPGLGLRLIYFSYDVKMKEKGDIPEGYSVSREKKERFSLILESASTNQTSMYLCASSTGQLYTEAFFGQGTRLTVV.

V gene TRBV13 combines with J gene TRBJ2-5; D remains unclear. The CDR3 is 11 amino acids. Trimming pared 2 bases from V and 5 bases from J, leaving 3 bases between. Germline V gene lookup returns CDR1 PRHDT and CDR2 FYEKMQ (reference sequence). The CDR3 nucleotides read TGTGCCAGCAGCTTATCGGAGACCCAGTACTTC. Protein sequence: CASSLSETQYF.

This clone was found once. The chain is built from TRBV7-6 and TRBJ1-5; 8 bases are a match to TRBD1. Trimming took 1 base from V and 1 from J; bases not matched to a gene: 0. This CDR3 has 15 amino acids. Germline CDR1 and CDR2: SGHVS and FNYEAQ. The CDR3 bases are TGTGCCAGCAGCTTAGGACAGGGGAGCAATCAGCCCCAGCATTTT. This codes for CASSLGQGSNQPQHF.

The V and J genes are TRBV6-5 and TRBJ1-1; D might be TRBD1 (6 bases). Trimming stripped 4 bases from V and 4 bases from J, with 10 bases between. This CDR3 spans 13 amino acids. From germline, CDR1 is MNHEY and CDR2 SVGAGI. The CDR3 region is CASSFRGSTEAFF. CDR3 bases: TGTGCCAGCAGTTTCAGGGGTTCCACTGAAGCTTTCTTT.

V usage is TRBV7-6 and J usage is TRBJ2-5; 10 bases are a match to TRBD1. The J segment lost 2 bases and the V segment lost 5 bases, leaving 8 bases of the junction unmatched. The CDR3 covers 16 residues. The germline CDR1 and CDR2 sequences are SGHVS and FNYEAQ. The CDR3 here is CASSRRKDRGQETQYF. In DNA, the CDR3 is TGTGCCAGCAGCCGTAGGAAGGACAGGGGGCAAGAGACCCAGTACTTC.

The rearrangement uses TRBV11-2 and TRBJ2-5; 7 bases are shared with TRBD2. The germline gives CDR1 SGHAT, CDR2 FQNNGV. J was trimmed by 4 bases and V by 1 base; bases with no gene match: 12. CDR3 size: 17 residues. In DNA form, the CDR3 reads TGTGCCAGCAGCTTAGGCCTAGCGGCCGCCCCGGGAGAGACCCAGTACTTC. Translating it yields CASSLGLAAAPGETQYF.

This chain joins TRBV7-2 and TRBJ2-3; 8 nucleotides line up with TRBD2. Losses at the gene ends were 1 base for V and 2 bases for J; bases not matched to a gene: 8. CDR3 length: 17 residues. The germline CDR1 and CDR2 sequences are SGHTA and FQGNSA. CDR3 region: CASSLVGLASFTDTQYF. Written as DNA, the CDR3 is TGTGCCAGCAGCTTAGTTGGACTAGCTTCGTTCACAGATACGCAGTATTTT.

The V call is TRBV4-2, the J call TRBJ2-5, with D uncertain. Germline V gene lookup returns CDR1 LGHNA and CDR2 YNFKEQ. Trimming pared 0 bases from V and 7 bases from J, leaving 12 bases between. CDR3 length: 14 amino acids. The CDR3 DNA follows: TGTGCCAGCAGCCAAGAGATCGGAGAAGGGACCCAGTACTTC. Protein sequence: CASSQEIGEGTQYF.

In its sample, this clone was seen once. The chain combines TRBV19 with TRBJ1-1, with D hard to call. CDR1 and CDR2 from the germline V gene are LNHDA and SQIVND (reference sequence). With 4 bases removed from V and 7 bases from J, the gap between germline ends came to 19 bases. The CDR3 is 15 amino acids. The CDR3 spells CASSTGLAAGSEAFF. As DNA, the CDR3 is TGTGCCAGTAGTACGGGATTGGCCGCTGGGAGTGAAGCTTTCTTT.

This clone came up once. The CDR3 DNA sequence: TGTGCCAGCAGCCTTACCGACTCAAGGTCCGAGCAGTACTTC. This gives the protein CASSLTDSRSEQYF. The J gene is TRBJ2-7, the V gene TRBV7-2, with unresolved D. The CDR3 is 14 residues long. V was cut by 5 bases and J by 6 bases, with 17 bases left in between. Germline CDR1 is SGHTA and CDR2 is FQGNSA.

This clone was seen a single time. This rearrangement joins TRBV7-9 to TRBJ2-5, with TRBD1 matching over 8 bases. CDR1 is SEHNR and CDR2 is FQNEAQ in the germline V gene (reference sequence). This CDR3 comprises 14 residues. V trimming: 2 bases; J trimming: 4 bases; junction bases outside the gene matches: 3. DNA of the CDR3: TGTGCCAGCAGCTTACTTGACAGGGGAGAGACCCAGTACTTC. Translating it yields CASSLLDRGETQYF.

CDR3 protein: CASSYPRESGELFF. CDR3 nucleotide sequence: TGTGCCAGCAGTTACCCCAGGGAGTCCGGGGAGCTGTTTTTT. The gene calls are TRBV6-5 and TRBJ2-2, with D tentatively TRBD1 or TRBD2 (5 bases each). This CDR3 region has 14 residues. Trimming removed 2 bases at V and 6 bases at J, with 10 bases between. Germline CDR1 is MNHEY and CDR2 is SVGAGI.

The gene calls are TRBV5-6 and TRBJ1-1, with 8 positions matching TRBD1. Germline values: CDR1 SGHDT, CDR2 YYEEEE. J gave up 6 bases and V 1 base, and 8 bases lay outside the gene matches. The CDR3 has 15 residues. CDR3 nucleotide sequence: TGTGCCAGCAGCTTGTTCGCGACAGGGGAATCTGAAGCTTTCTTT. Translation gives CASSLFATGESEAFF.

The rearrangement joins TRBV7-9 to TRBJ2-3, with 12 positions matching TRBD1. The junction had 8 bases not matched to a gene; V was cut back by 3 bases and J by 7 bases. The CDR3 totals 16 residues. Germline V gene sequence: CDR1 SEHNR, CDR2 FQNEAQ (reference sequence). In DNA, the CDR3 is TGTGCCAGCAGCTTGGATCCGGGACAGGGGGCAAATACGCAGTATTTT. Translated, it gives CASSLDPGQGANTQYF.